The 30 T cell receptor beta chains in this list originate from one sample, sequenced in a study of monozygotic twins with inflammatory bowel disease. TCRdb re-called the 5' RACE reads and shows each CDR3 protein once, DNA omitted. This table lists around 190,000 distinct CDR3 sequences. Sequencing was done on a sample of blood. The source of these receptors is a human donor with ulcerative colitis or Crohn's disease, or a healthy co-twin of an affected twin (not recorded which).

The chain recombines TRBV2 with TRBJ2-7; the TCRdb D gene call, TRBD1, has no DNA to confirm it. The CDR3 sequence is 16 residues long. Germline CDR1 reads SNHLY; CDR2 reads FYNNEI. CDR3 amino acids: CASSLPITGHSYEQYF.

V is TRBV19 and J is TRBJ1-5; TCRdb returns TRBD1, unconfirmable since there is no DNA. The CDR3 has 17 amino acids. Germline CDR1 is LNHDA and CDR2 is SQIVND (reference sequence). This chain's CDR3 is CASSIVERRGSNQPQHF.

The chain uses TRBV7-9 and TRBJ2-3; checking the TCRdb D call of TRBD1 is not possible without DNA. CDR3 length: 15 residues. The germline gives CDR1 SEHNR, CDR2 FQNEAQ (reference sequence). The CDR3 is CASSGTGWTPDTQYF.

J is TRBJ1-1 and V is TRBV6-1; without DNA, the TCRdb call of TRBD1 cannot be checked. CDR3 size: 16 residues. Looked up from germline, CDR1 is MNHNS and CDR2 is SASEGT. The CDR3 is CASIYEIRQGGTEAFF.

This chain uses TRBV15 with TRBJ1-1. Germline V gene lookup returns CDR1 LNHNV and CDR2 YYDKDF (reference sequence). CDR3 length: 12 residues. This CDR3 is CATSREGNEAFF.

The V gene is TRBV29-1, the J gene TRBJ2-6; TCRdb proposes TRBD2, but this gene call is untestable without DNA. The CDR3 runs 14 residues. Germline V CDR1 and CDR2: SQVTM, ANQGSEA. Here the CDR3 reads CSVETMSGANVLTF.

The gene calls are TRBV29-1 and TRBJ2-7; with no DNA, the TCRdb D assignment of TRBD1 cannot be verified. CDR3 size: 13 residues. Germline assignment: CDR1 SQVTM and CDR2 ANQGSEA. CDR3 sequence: CSVGTVLSYEQYF.

CDR3 in amino acids: CASSLTSGGEYNEQFF. The V gene is TRBV5-1, the J gene TRBJ2-1; TCRdb's D call, TRBD2, is unchecked because there is no DNA. The CDR3 has 16 residues. CDR1 SGHRS and CDR2 YFSETQ come from the germline V gene.

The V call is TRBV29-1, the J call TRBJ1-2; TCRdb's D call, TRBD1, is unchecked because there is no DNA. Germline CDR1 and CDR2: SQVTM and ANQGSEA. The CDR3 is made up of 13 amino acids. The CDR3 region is CSVETGATYGYTF.

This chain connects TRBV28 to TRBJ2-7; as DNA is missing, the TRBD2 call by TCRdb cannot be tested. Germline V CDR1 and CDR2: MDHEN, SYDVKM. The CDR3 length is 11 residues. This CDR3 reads CASSLEGMQYF.

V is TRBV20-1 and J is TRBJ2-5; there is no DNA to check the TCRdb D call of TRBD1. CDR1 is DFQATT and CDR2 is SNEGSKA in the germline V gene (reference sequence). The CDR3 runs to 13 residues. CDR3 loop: CSAMTWKGETQYF.

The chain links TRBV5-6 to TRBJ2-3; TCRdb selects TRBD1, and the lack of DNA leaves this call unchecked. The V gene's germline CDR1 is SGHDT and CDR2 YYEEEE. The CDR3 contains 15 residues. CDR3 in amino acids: CASSPLGPRTDTQYF.

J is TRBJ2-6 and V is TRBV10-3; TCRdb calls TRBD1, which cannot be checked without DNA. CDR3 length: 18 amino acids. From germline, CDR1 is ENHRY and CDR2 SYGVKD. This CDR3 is CAISARDGRNSGANVLTF.

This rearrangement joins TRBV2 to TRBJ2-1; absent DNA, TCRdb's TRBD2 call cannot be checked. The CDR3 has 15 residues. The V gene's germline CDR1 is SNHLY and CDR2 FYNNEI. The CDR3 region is CASSMTSGEYNEQFF.

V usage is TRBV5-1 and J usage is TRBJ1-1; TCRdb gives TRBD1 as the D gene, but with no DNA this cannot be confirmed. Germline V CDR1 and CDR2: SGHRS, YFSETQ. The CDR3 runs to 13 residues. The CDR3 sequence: CASSLATGDEAFF.

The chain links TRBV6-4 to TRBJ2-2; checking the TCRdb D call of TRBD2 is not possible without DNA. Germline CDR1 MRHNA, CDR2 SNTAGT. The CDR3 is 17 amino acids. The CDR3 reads CASSPGLAGFGTGELFF.

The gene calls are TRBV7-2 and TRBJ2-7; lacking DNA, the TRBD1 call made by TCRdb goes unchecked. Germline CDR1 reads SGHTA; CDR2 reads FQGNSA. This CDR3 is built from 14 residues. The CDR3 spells CASRLGQGAGEQYF.

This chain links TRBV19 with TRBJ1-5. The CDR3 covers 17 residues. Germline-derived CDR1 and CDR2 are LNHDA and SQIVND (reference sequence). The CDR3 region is CASSIEGSSHSNQPQHF.

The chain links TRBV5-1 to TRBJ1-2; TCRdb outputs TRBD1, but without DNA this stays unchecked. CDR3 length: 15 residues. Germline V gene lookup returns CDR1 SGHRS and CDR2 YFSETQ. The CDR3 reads CASSFTTGINYGYTF.

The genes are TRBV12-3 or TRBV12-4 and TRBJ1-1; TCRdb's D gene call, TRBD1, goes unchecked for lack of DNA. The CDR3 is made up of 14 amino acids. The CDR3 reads CASSRTAMNTEAFF.

The CDR3 sequence is CASSLVGVVSNEQFF. The chain couples TRBV12-3 or TRBV12-4 to TRBJ2-1; TCRdb's assignment of TRBD1 cannot be checked, as there is no DNA. The CDR3 contains 15 residues.

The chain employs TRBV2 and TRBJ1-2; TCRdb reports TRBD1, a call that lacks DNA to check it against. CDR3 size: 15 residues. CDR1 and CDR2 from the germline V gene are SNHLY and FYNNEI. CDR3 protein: CASSDQPDRGYGYTF.

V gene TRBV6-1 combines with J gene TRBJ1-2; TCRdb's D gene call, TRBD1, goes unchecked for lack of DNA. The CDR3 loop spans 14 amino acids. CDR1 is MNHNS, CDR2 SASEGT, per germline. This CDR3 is CATSISRGPDGYTF.

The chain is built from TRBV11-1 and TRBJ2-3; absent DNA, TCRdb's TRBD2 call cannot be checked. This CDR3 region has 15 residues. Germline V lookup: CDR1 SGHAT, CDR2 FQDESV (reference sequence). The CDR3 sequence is CASSPPGLAGDTQYF.

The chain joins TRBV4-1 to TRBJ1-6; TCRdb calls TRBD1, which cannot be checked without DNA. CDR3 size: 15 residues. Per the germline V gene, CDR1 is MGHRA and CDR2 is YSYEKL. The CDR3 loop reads CASSSGQGHNSPLHF.

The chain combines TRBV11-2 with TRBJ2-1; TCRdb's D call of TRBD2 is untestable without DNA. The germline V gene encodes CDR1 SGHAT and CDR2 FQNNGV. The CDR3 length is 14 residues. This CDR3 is CASSQLRRGGEQFF.

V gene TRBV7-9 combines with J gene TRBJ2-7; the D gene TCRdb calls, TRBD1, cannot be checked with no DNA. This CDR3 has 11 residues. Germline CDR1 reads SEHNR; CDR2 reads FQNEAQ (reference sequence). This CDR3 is CASSPLVEQYF.

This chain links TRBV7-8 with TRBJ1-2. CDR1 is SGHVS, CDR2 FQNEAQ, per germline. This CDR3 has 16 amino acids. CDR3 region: CASSLNVGTARYGYTF.

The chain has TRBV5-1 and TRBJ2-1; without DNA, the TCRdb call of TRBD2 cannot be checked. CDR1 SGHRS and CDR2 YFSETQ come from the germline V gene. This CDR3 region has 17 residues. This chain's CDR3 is CASKGTSGASSYNEQFF.

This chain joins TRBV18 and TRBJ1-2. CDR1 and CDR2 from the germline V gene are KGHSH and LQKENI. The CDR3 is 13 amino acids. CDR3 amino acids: CASSPERAGGYTF.